This T cell receptor (beta chain) was recovered during a study of blood T cell repertoires in COVID-19. Per germline, CDR1 SGHTA and CDR2 FQGNSA. V shed 1 base and J 6 bases; nucleotides not matched to a gene: 5. The CDR3 extends over 15 amino acids. Original processing notes: Quantification of nucleated cells was approximated via reference gene primer amplification. Measured with immunoSEQ multiplex PCR; TCRdb has only the in-frame clones, and not every one. The D gene and trimming were derived from the DNA, and the V and J assignments and clone size from that table. This table has about 170,000 clones, around 82% appearing once.

Sequencing used peripheral blood. The source of this sequence is a woman aged 80 or over with acute or convalescent COVID-19. This chain uses TRBV7-2 with TRBJ2-2; TRBD1 aligns across 7 bases. DNA for the CDR3: TGTGCCAGCAGCTTAGACAGGGGAGTAGCCGGGGAGCTGTTTTTT. Its protein product is CASSLDRGVAGELFF.